This T cell receptor beta chain was captured in a study of cytomegalovirus exposure and HLA in healthy donors. J was trimmed by 1 base and V by 3 bases; bases with no gene match: 12. Germline CDR1 reads MNHEY; CDR2 reads SMNVEV (reference sequence). The CDR3 runs to 19 residues. Study conclusions and caveats: It was 150 or so TCR beta chains that were listed as cytomegalovirus-associated. A few CMV-associated chains proved CMV antigen-specific in vitro. In a later analysis, specific HLA alleles were associated with around 17,000 TCR beta sequences at a 0.05 false discovery rate. Sequencing depth roughly uniform across donors was assumed in presence/absence analyses.

13 Jbeta primers and 60 Vbeta primers were used for the PCR. Clones were read by immunoSEQ multiplex PCR, and TCRdb kept only the in-frame ones, dropping some. The sample lists under 110,000 clones, roughly 74% occurring once. To note about this clone: Its antigen is as yet unknown.

What was sequenced was PBMCs. V gene TRBV27 combines with J gene TRBJ2-3; the match to TRBD1 covers 11 bases. This receptor was identified in a woman aged 35 to 49 in good health and CMV-seronegative. CDR3 DNA sequence: TGTGCCAGCAGTTTTTCGGGACAGGGGGGGATTGCTCGCACAGATACGCAGTATTTT. This encodes CASSFSGQGGIARTDTQYF.